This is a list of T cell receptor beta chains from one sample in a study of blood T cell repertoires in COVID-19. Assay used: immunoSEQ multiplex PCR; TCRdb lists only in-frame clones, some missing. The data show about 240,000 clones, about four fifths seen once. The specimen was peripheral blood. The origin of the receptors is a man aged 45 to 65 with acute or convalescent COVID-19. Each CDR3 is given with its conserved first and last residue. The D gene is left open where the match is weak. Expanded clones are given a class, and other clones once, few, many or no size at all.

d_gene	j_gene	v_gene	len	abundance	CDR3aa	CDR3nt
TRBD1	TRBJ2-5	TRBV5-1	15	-	CASSFGQAFQETQYF	TGCGCCAGCAGCTTCGGACAGGCCTTTCAGGAGACCCAGTACTTC
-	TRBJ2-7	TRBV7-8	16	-	CASSLLGRRSSYEQYF	TGTGCCAGCAGCTTACTAGGCAGGAGGAGCTCCTACGAGCAGTACTTC
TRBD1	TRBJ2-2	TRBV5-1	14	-	CASSRDRATGELFF	TGCGCCAGCAGTCGGGACAGGGCAACCGGGGAGCTGTTTTTT
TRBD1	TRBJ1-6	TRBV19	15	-	CASNPGQGYNSPLHF	TGTGCCAGTAACCCGGGACAGGGGTATAATTCACCCCTCCACTTT
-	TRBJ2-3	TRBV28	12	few	CASSLQADTQYF	TGTGCCAGCAGTTTACAGGCAGATACGCAGTATTTT
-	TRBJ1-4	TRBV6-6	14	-	CASSYTGTSEKLFF	TGTGCCAGCAGTTACACCGGGACAAGTGAAAAACTGTTTTTT
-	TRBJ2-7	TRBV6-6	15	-	CASSFTPTGSKEQYF	TGTGCCAGCAGTTTTACCCCTACAGGGTCGAAAGAGCAGTACTTC
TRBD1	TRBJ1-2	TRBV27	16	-	CASTFSGQGDGYGYTF	TGTGCCAGCACCTTCTCGGGACAGGGGGACGGCTATGGCTACACCTTC
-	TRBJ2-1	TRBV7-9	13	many	CASSPGTVNEQFF	TGTGCCAGCAGCCCCGGGACTGTCAATGAGCAGTTCTTC
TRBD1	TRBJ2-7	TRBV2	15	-	CASRLPGDRGYEQYF	TGTGCCAGCAGACTCCCAGGAGACAGGGGCTACGAGCAGTACTTC
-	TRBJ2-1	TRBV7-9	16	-	CASSRDIDRPYNEQFF	TGTGCCAGCAGCCGCGACATTGATCGGCCCTACAATGAGCAGTTCTTC
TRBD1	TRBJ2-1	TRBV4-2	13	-	CASSQETGGEQFF	TGTGCCAGCAGCCAAGAAACAGGGGGCGAGCAGTTCTTC
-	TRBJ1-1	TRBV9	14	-	CASSLRSGGTEAFF	TGTGCCAGCAGCTTACGGTCCGGCGGCACTGAAGCTTTCTTT
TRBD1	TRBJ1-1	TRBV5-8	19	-	CASSLMVWGRGPGNTEAFF	TGTGCCAGCAGCTTGATGGTATGGGGCAGGGGGCCGGGGAACACTGAAGCTTTCTTT
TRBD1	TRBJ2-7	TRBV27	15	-	CASSFGTGGPYEQYF	TGTGCCAGCAGTTTTGGGACAGGGGGTCCCTACGAGCAGTACTTC
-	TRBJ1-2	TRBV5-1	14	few	CASSLDPGAGGYTF	TGCGCCAGCAGCTTGGATCCAGGGGCTGGTGGCTACACCTTC
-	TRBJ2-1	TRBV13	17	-	CASSPKGGAGHYNEQFF	TGTGCCAGCAGCCCCAAGGGCGGGGCAGGACACTACAATGAGCAGTTCTTC
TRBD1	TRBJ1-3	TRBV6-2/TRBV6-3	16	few	CASSYQGGLSGNTIYF	TGTGCCAGCAGTTATCAGGGGGGCCTCTCTGGAAACACCATATATTTT
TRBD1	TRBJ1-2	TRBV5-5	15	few	CASVPTGTGNYGYTF	TGTGCCAGCGTACCGACCGGGACAGGGAACTATGGCTACACCTTC
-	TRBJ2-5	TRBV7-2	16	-	CASSPNPPTALETQYF	TGTGCCAGCAGCCCCAACCCTCCGACAGCATTAGAGACCCAGTACTTC
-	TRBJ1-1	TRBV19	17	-	CASSTGGAGATDTEAFF	TGTGCCAGTAGTACGGGGGGGGCCGGGGCGACGGACACTGAAGCTTTCTTT
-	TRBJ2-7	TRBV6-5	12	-	CASSRDRVEQYF	TGTGCCAGCAGTCGTGATCGCGTCGAGCAGTACTTC
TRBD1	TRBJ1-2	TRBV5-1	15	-	CASSGTGITNYGYTF	TGCGCCAGCAGCGGGACAGGGATTACTAACTATGGCTACACCTTC
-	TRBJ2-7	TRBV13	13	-	CASSLLSSYEQYF	TGTGCCAGCAGCTTATTGAGCTCCTACGAGCAGTACTTC
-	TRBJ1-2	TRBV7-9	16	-	CASSLATGRGGYGYTF	TGTGCCAGCAGCTTAGCCACCGGGCGGGGGGGCTATGGCTACACCTTC
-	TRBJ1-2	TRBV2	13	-	CASSDSRDRGYTF	TGTGCCAGCAGTGACTCCAGGGATCGGGGCTACACCTTC
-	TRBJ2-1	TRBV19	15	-	CASSISSGPYNEQFF	TGTGCCAGTAGTATTAGCAGTGGCCCCTACAATGAGCAGTTCTTC
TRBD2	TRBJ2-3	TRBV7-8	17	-	CASSLVASGGATYTQYF	TGTGCCAGCAGCTTAGTCGCTAGCGGGGGGGCCACATATACGCAGTATTTT
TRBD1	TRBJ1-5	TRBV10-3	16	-	CAISEKDRGPNQPQHF	TGTGCCATCAGTGAAAAGGACAGGGGACCCAATCAGCCCCAGCATTTT
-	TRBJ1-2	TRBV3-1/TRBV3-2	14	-	CASSYATGNGGYTF	TGTGCCAGCAGCTATGCAACAGGGAATGGTGGCTACACCTTC
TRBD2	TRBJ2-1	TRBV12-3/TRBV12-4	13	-	CASSFSGTPEQFF	TGTGCCAGCAGTTTTAGCGGGACCCCTGAGCAGTTCTTC
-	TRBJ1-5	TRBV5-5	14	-	CASSWGASNQPQHF	TGTGCCAGCAGCTGGGGAGCTAGCAATCAGCCCCAGCATTTT
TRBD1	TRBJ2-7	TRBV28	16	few	CASSPQSGTGYYEQYF	TGTGCCAGCAGTCCTCAAAGTGGGACAGGGTACTACGAGCAGTACTTC
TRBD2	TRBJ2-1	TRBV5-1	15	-	CASSRGLAGVNEQFF	TGCGCCAGCAGCAGGGGACTAGCGGGGGTTAATGAGCAGTTCTTC
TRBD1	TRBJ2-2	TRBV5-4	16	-	CASSHRTGVKTGELFF	TGTGCCAGCAGCCACCGGACAGGGGTAAAGACCGGGGAGCTGTTTTTT
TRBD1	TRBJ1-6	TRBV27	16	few	CASSLSGQGLNSPLHF	TGTGCCAGCAGTTTATCGGGACAGGGCCTTAATTCACCCCTCCACTTT
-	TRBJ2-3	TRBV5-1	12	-	CASSSSTDTQYF	TGCGCCAGCAGCTCTAGCACAGATACGCAGTATTTT
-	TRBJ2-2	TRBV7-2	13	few	CASSLNIPGELFF	TGTGCCAGCAGCTTAAACATCCCCGGGGAGCTGTTTTTT
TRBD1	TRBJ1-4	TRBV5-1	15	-	CASSQDRTTNEKLFF	TGCGCCAGCAGCCAGGACAGGACAACTAATGAAAAACTGTTTTTT
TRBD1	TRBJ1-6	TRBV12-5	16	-	CASGLVQGTENSPLHF	TGTGCTAGTGGTTTGGTACAGGGGACAGAAAATTCACCCCTCCACTTT
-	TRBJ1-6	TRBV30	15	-	CAWSVVGANSSPLHF	TGTGCCTGGAGTGTAGTGGGGGCGAATTCTTCACCCCTCCACTTT
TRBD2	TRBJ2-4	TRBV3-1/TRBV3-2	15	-	CASSRRGLPKNIQYF	TGTGCCAGCAGCCGGAGGGGACTACCCAAAAACATTCAGTACTTC
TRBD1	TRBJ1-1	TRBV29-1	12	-	CSTRQGNTEAFF	TGCAGCACCCGACAGGGGAACACTGAAGCTTTCTTT
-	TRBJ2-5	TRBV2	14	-	CASSDGGGPVTQYF	TGTGCCAGCAGTGATGGGGGGGGGCCGGTGACCCAGTACTTC